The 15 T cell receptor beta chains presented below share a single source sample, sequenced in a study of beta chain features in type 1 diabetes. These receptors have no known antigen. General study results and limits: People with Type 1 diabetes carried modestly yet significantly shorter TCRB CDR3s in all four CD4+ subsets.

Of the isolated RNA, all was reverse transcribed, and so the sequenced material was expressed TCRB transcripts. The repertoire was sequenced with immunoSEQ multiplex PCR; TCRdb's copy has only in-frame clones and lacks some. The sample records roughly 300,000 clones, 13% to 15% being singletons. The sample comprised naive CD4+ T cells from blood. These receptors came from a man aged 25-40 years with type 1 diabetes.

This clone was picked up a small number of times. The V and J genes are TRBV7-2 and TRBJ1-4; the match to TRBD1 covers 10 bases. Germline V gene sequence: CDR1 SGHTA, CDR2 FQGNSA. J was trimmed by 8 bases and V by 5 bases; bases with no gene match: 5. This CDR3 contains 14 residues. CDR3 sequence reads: CASSRQGAGEKLFF. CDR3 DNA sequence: TGTGCCAGCAGCCGACAGGGGGCAGGGGAAAAACTGTTTTTT.

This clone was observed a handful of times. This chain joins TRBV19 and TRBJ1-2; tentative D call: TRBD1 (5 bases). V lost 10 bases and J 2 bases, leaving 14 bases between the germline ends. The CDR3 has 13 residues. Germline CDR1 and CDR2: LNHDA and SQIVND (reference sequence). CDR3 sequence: CATRQSLNYGYTF. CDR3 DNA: TGTGCCACCCGACAGTCTCTAAACTATGGCTACACCTTC.

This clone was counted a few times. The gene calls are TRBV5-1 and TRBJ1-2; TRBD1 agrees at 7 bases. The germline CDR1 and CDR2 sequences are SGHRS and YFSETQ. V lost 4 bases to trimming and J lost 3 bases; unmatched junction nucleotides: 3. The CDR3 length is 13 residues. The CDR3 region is CASSEQGDYGYTF. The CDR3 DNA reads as TGCGCCAGCAGCGAGCAGGGGGACTATGGCTACACCTTC.

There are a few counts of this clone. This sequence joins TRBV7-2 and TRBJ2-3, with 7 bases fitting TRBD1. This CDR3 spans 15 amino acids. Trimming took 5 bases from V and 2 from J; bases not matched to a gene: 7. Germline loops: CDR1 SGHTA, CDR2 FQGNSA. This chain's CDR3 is CASSRRDSYTDTQYF. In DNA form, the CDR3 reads TGTGCCAGCAGCCGCAGGGACAGCTACACAGATACGCAGTATTTT.

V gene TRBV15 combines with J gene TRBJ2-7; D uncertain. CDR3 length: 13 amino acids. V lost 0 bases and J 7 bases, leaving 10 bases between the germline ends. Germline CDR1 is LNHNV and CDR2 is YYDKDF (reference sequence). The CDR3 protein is CATSRDFSWEQYF. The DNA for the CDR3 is TGTGCCACCAGCAGAGATTTTAGTTGGGAGCAGTACTTC.

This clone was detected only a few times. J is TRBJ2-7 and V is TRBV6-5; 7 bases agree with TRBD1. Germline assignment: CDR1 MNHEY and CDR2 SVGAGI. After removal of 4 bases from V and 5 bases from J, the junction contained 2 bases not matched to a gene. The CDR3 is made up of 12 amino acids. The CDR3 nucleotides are TGTGCCAGCAGTTTTAGGGGGCACGAGCAGTACTTC. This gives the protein CASSFRGHEQYF.

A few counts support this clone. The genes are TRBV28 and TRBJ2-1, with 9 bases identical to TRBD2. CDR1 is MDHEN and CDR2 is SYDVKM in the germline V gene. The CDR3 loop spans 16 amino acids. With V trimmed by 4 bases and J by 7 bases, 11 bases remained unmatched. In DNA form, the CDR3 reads TGTGCCAGCAGTTCCCCATTAGCGGGAGCGAGGAATGAGCAGTTCTTC. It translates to CASSSPLAGARNEQFF. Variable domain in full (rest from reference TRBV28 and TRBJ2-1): DVKVTQSSRYLVKRTGEKVFLECVQDMDHENMFWYRQDPGLGLRLIYFSYDVKMKEKGDIPEGYSVSREKKERFSLILESASTNQTSMYLCASSSPLAGARNEQFFGPGTRLTVL.

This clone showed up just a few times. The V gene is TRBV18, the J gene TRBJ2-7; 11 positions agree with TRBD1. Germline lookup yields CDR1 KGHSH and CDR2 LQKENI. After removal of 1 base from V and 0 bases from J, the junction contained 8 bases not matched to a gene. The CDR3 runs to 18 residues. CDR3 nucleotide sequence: TGTGCCAGCTCACCACAAATCCCCGGGACAGGGGGCTCCTACGAGCAGTACTTC. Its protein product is CASSPQIPGTGGSYEQYF.

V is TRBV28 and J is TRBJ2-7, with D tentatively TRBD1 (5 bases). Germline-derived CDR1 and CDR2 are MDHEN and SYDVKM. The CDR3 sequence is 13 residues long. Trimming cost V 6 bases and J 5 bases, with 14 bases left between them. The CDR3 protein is CASRGQGKDEQYF. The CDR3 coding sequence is TGTGCCAGCAGAGGGCAGGGAAAGGACGAGCAGTACTTC.

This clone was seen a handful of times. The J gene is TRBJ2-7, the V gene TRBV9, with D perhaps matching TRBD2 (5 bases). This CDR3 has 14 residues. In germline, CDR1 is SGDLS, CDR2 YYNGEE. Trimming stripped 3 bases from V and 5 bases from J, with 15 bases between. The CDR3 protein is CASSADSPVHEQYF. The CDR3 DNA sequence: TGTGCCAGCAGCGCGGACTCTCCGGTCCACGAGCAGTACTTC.

The CDR3 is CASSWTGREQYF. The CDR3 region has the DNA TGTGCCAGCAGCTGGACAGGGCGCGAGCAGTACTTC. The genes are TRBV7-9 and TRBJ2-7, with 8 bases lining up with TRBD1. V shed 4 bases, J shed 6 bases, and the junction held 2 bases outside the gene matches. CDR3 length: 12 residues. Germline V gene sequence: CDR1 SEHNR, CDR2 FQNEAQ (reference sequence).

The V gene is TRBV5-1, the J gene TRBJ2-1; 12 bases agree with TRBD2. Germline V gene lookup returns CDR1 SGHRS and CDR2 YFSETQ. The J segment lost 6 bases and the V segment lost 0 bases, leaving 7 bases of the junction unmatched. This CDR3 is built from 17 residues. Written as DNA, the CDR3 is TGCGCCAGCAGCTTGGTACCAGGACTAGCGGGACCCAATGAGCAGTTCTTC. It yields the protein CASSLVPGLAGPNEQFF.

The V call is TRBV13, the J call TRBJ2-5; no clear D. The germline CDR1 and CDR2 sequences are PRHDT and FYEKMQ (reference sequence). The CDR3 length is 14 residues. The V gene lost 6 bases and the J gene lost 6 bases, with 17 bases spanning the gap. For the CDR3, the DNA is TGTGCCAGCAGTTTCGCGAGACTGGTACAGACCCAGTACTTC. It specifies CASSFARLVQTQYF.

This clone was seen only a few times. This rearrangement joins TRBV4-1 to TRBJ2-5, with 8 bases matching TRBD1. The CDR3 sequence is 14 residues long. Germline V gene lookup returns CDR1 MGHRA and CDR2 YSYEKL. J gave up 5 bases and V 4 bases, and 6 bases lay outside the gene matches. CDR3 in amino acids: CASSRQGNMETQYF. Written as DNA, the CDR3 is TGCGCCAGCAGCCGACAGGGGAATATGGAGACCCAGTACTTC.

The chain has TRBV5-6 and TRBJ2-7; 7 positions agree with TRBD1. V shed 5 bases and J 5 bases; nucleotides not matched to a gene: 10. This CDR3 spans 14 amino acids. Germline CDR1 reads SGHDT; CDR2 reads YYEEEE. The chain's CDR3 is CASSTGQRRDEQYF. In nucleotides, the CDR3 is TGTGCCAGCAGTACGGGACAGAGAAGGGACGAGCAGTACTTC. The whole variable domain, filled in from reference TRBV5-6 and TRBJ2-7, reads DAGVTQSPTHLIKTRGQQVTLRCSPKSGHDTVSWYQQALGQGPQFIFQYYEEEERQRGNFPDRFSGHQFPNYSSELNVNALLLGDSALYLCASSTGQRRDEQYFGPGTRLTVT.